This T cell receptor beta chain was captured by sequencing in a study of T cells expressing NK-cell markers. The germline CDR1 and CDR2 sequences are SEHNR and FQNEAQ (reference sequence). The CDR3 is made up of 13 amino acids. For TCR beta, cDNA was produced by 5'RACE template switching with UMIs. TCRdb reprocessed the 5' RACE reads; each CDR3 protein has one entry and no DNA is given. The data show 400,000 or so distinct CDR3 sequences, and the top ten clones hold over 8.5%. The receptor was isolated from a woman aged 50 to 65 in good health. Material: blood T cells: a sorted CD56 or NKG2C T cell subset, CD4+ or CD8+ T cells, or bulk PBMC T cells (not recorded which). This chain uses TRBV7-9 with TRBJ2-1. The CDR3 sequence: CASSFVVSDEQFF. The full variable domain, in which reference TRBV7-9 and TRBJ2-1 provide the parts outside the CDR3, is DTGVSQNPRHKITKRGQNVTFRCDPISEHNRLYWYRQTLGQGPEFLTYFQNEAQLEKSRLLSDRFSAERPKGSFSTLEIQRTEQGDSAMYLCASSFVVSDEQFFGPGTRLTVL.